This entry lists 18 T cell receptor beta chains sequenced from one sample in a study of T cells after posttransplantation cyclophosphamide. Measured with immunoSEQ multiplex PCR; TCRdb has only the in-frame clones, and not every one. This sample has 50,000 to 55,000 clones, with about 86% found just once. Sample: PBMCs. The receptor set was obtained from a man aged 30 to 39 with a blood cancer, CMV-positive, and with a related stem cell donor.

This clone was seen only once. The chain has TRBV6-5 and TRBJ2-3; 8 bases map to TRBD2. Germline-derived CDR1 and CDR2 are MNHEY and SVGAGI. The CDR3 runs to 15 residues. V was clipped by 6 bases and J by 5 bases; unmatched bases: 10. CDR3 sequence: CASSRKAGGLDTQYF. Here the CDR3 DNA reads TGTGCCAGCAGCCGTAAGGCGGGAGGATTAGATACGCAGTATTTT.

This rearrangement joins TRBV7-8 to TRBJ2-7; 7 bases fit TRBD1. CDR1 is SGHVS and CDR2 is FQNEAQ in the germline V gene. This CDR3 region has 16 residues. V lost 4 bases and J lost 3; bases outside the gene matches: 12. CDR3 coding DNA: TGTGCCAGCAGCTCAATAACCGGGACAGCCTACTACGAGCAGTACTTC. It specifies CASSSITGTAYYEQYF.

This clone has just a few counts. This sequence joins TRBV29-1 and TRBJ2-7; D possibly corresponds to TRBD2 (7 bases). CDR3 length equals 15 residues. Germline CDR1 reads SQVTM; CDR2 reads ANQGSEA. V lost 6 bases, J lost 0 bases, and 18 bases lay in between. As DNA, the CDR3 is TGCAGCGTGGACAGACTGGGGGGGAGCTCCTACGAGCAGTACTTC. Translating gives CSVDRLGGSSYEQYF.

This clone has a single count. The chain employs TRBV7-9 and TRBJ2-1; no definite D call. Germline V gene lookup returns CDR1 SEHNR and CDR2 FQNEAQ (reference sequence). With 0 bases removed from V and 0 bases from J, the gap between germline ends came to 15 bases. This CDR3 region has 18 residues. CDR3 bases: TGTGCCAGCAGCTTAGCGCTAACCTACGAGAGCTCCTACAATGAGCAGTTCTTC. This gives the protein CASSLALTYESSYNEQFF.

The rearrangement uses TRBV5-1 and TRBJ2-7; D uncertain. V dropped 4 bases and J dropped 1 base, with 27 bases sitting between them. The CDR3 consists of 19 residues. Germline V gives CDR1 SGHRS, CDR2 YFSETQ. CDR3 in amino acids: CASSRLPSVSIALSYEQYF. CDR3 in DNA: TGCGCCAGCAGCCGACTTCCTTCCGTGTCCATTGCCCTTTCCTACGAGCAGTACTTC.

CDR3 protein: CASSFYMRDSYGYTF. The CDR3 nucleotides are TGTGCCAGCAGTTTTTATATGAGGGATTCCTATGGCTACACCTTC. J is TRBJ1-2 and V is TRBV28, with D uncertain. Trimming pared 3 bases from V and 4 bases from J, leaving 15 bases between. The germline gives CDR1 MDHEN, CDR2 SYDVKM. The CDR3 sequence is 15 residues long.

A few counts support this clone. V usage is TRBV6-5 and J usage is TRBJ1-1; TRBD1 might be the D (6 bases). The germline V gene encodes CDR1 MNHEY and CDR2 SVGAGI. This CDR3 comprises 13 residues. V lost 6 bases to trimming and J lost 12 bases, with 20 bases between them. CDR3 DNA sequence: TGTGCCAGCAGATACAACAGGGACCGAGTATCTTTCTTT. Translated: CASRYNRDRVSFF.

The rearrangement joins TRBV18 to TRBJ2-3; perhaps TRBD2 as D (5 bases). The germline CDR1 and CDR2 sequences are KGHSH and LQKENI. The V gene lost 1 base and the J gene lost 2 bases, with 16 bases spanning the gap. This CDR3 has 17 residues. The CDR3 loop is CASSPQALARDTDTQYF. CDR3 DNA: TGTGCCAGCTCACCACAAGCCCTAGCACGGGACACAGATACGCAGTATTTT. The full variable domain, in which reference TRBV18 and TRBJ2-3 provide the parts outside the CDR3, is NAGVMQNPRHLVRRRGQEARLRCSPMKGHSHVYWYRQLPEEGLKFMVYLQKENIIDESGMPKERFSAEFPKEGPSILRIQQVVRGDSAAYFCASSPQALARDTDTQYFGPGTRLTVL.

The chain is built from TRBV2 and TRBJ2-1; 14 nucleotides line up with TRBD2. Per the germline V gene, CDR1 is SNHLY and CDR2 is FYNNEI. Unmatched junction bases numbered 12, after V lost 5 bases and J lost 15 bases. CDR3 size: 15 residues. For the CDR3, the DNA is TGTGCCAGCAGTCCCCCGGGACTAGCGGGAGCCCCGGGGTTCTTC. Translated, it gives CASSPPGLAGAPGFF.

The chain carries TRBV2 and TRBJ1-2, with TRBD1 matching 9 bases. V shed 6 bases and J 3 bases; nucleotides not matched to a gene: 5. This CDR3 is 14 amino acids long. In germline, CDR1 is SNHLY, CDR2 FYNNEI. The CDR3 DNA reads TGTGCCAGCAGGAGGGGACAGGGCGACTATGGCTACACCTTC. It yields the protein CASRRGQGDYGYTF. The full variable domain, rest sourced from reference TRBV2 and TRBJ1-2, is EPEVTQTPSHQVTQMGQEVILRCVPISNHLYFYWYRQILGQKVEFLVSFYNNEISEKSEIFDDQFSVERPDGSNFTLKIRSTKLEDSAMYFCASRRGQGDYGYTFGSGTRLTVV.

The V and J genes are TRBV4-1 and TRBJ2-1; a possible D gene is TRBD2 (6 bases). Trimming stripped 1 base from V and 10 bases from J, with 17 bases between. The CDR3 is 15 amino acids. Germline V lookup: CDR1 MGHRA, CDR2 YSYEKL. CDR3 sequence reads: CASSQADASADEQFF. As DNA, the CDR3 is TGCGCCAGCAGCCAAGCAGACGCTAGCGCGGACGAGCAGTTCTTC.

In this sample, this clone turned up many times. The chain employs TRBV19 and TRBJ2-1; 8 bases align to TRBD1. The CDR3 covers 13 residues. Germline V gene data show CDR1 as LNHDA and CDR2 as SQIVND (reference sequence). Trimming removed 4 bases from V and 6 bases from J; junction bases left unmatched: 2. The CDR3 bases are TGTGCCAGTAGTACGCAGGGGGCCAATGAGCAGTTCTTC. It yields the protein CASSTQGANEQFF.

This clone was seen more than once but under ten times. V and J are TRBV27 and TRBJ1-1; D not certain. The CDR3 is made up of 13 amino acids. V was pared by 6 bases and J by 2 bases, with 10 bases between. The V gene's germline CDR1 is MNHEY and CDR2 SMNVEV (reference sequence). CDR3 sequence: CASRVTPNTEAFF. The DNA for the CDR3 is TGTGCCAGCAGGGTGACACCCAACACTGAAGCTTTCTTT.

CDR3 protein: CASRTSGTVMNTEAFF. CDR3 nucleotide sequence: TGTGCCAGCCGAACTTCCGGGACAGTCATGAACACTGAAGCTTTCTTT. V is TRBV7-2 and J is TRBJ1-1; 7 positions match TRBD1. This CDR3 region has 16 residues. V lost 8 bases and J lost 0; bases outside the gene matches: 12. Germline CDR1 SGHTA, CDR2 FQGNSA.

CDR3 bases: TGCGCCAGCAGTCCGGGGGGGGGCCGAGTTTTCTACGAGCAGTACTTC. Its translation is CASSPGGGRVFYEQYF. The chain carries TRBV5-1 and TRBJ2-5, with 8 bases that match TRBD2. The DNA end lines up better with TRBJ2-7; the J call may be wrong. CDR1 is SGHRS, CDR2 YFSETQ, per germline. The CDR3 has 16 amino acids.

For this clone: One junction end disagrees with the germline gene, perhaps due to a read error. The CDR3 here is CASSLARDTGELFF. The CDR3 DNA reads as TGTGCTAGCAGCTTAGCGCGGGACACCGGGGAGCTGTTTTTT. The rearrangement joins TRBV7-7 to TRBJ2-2; TRBD2 is a possible D gene (5 bases). The CDR3 runs to 14 residues. Germline CDR1 reads SSHAT; CDR2 reads FNYEAQ (reference sequence).

V and J are TRBV19 and TRBJ2-1; D gene uncertain. In germline, CDR1 is LNHDA, CDR2 SQIVND (reference sequence). V was pared by 2 bases and J by 7 bases, with 15 bases between. This CDR3 is built from 15 residues. CDR3 sequence reads: CASSIIAQVWNEQFF. As DNA, the CDR3 is TGTGCCAGTAGTATAATAGCCCAAGTGTGGAATGAGCAGTTCTTC.

This chain joins TRBV18 and TRBJ1-5; TRBD1 aligns across 8 bases. This CDR3 is 13 amino acids long. Looked up from germline, CDR1 is KGHSH and CDR2 is LQKENI. The junction had 5 bases not matched to a gene; V was cut back by 8 bases and J by 5 bases. CDR3 protein: CASTPDRDQPQHF. As DNA, the CDR3 is TGTGCCAGCACCCCGGACAGGGATCAGCCCCAGCATTTT. Full variable domain (outside the CDR3, taken from reference TRBV18 and TRBJ1-5): NAGVMQNPRHLVRRRGQEARLRCSPMKGHSHVYWYRQLPEEGLKFMVYLQKENIIDESGMPKERFSAEFPKEGPSILRIQQVVRGDSAAYFCASTPDRDQPQHFGDGTRLSIL.